This T cell receptor beta chain was profiled in a study of T cells after yellow fever vaccination (dated by TCRdb to between 2018 and 2021). Notes on the research overall: The SMART-Seq v4 Ultra Low Input RNA kit was used to prepare libraries from fractions with low cell numbers. The cohort comprised two healthy male donors, one aged 18 to 30 and one aged 30 to 40 years. Bulk PBMC replicates and cell subsets were isolated from blood drawn at multiple timepoints before and after both primary and secondary immunization. To track T-cell clones before and after primary and booster YFV17D yellow fever vaccination, bulk TCR alpha and beta repertoires were sequenced longitudinally.

The label giving this sample's treatment or condition can be read as: live attenuated yellow fever vaccine strain. At each blood-draw timepoint, two biological replicates of bulk PBMCs were collected. PBMCs were isolated from peripheral blood using a standard Ficoll-Paque protocol. TriZol was used to extract RNA from bulk PBMCs, CD4 and CD8 fractions, and dextramer-positive and dextramer-negative fractions. V gives up 2 bases and J gives up 4 bases, and the segment between their germline ends measures 8 bases. The germline V gene (reference sequence) gives CDR1 as MNHEY and CDR2 as SMNVEV. The CDR3 holds 13 amino acids from the cysteine to the phenylalanine. Left in the record is the CDR3 DNA by itself, 39 bases read in frame from the first base. What the work shows at the level of the full study, not this receptor alone: Computational filtering was needed because FACS-sorted repertoires could contain abundant contaminating clonotypes from the bulk population. Because the study included only a couple of donors, the extent to which the findings can be generalized is limited. The secondary T-cell response was weaker than the primary response but faster, peaking on day 5 instead of day 15. Most clones expanded after primary vaccination were re-detected after the booster (almost 98% of CD4 and around 86% of CD8), suggesting broad memory maintenance. A small fraction of clonotypes showed up in both the CD4 and CD8 compartments, probably as a result of convergent recombination.

TCRdb lists the instrument as Illumina NovaSeq 6000. TCR cDNA was synthesized by 5'RACE template switching, through which a universal primer site and unique molecular identifiers were introduced. Priming for cDNA synthesis came from both the TCR alpha and TCR beta constant segments. Libraries were amplified in two PCR steps, with sample barcodes and sequencing adapters added in the second step. Sequencing of the libraries was done on either Illumina HiSeq 2500 (2x100 bp) or NovaSeq (2x150 bp). Per the authors' processing: MIGEC was used to demultiplex reads and collapse the reads into UMI consensus sequences, and MiXCR was used for V(D)J alignment. Clonotypes responding to the vaccine were identified with edgeR on replicate PBMC samples, with the criteria of FDR below 0.01 and a log2 fold change above 5 up to day 15. Each bulk clonotype received a CD4 or CD8 identity based on whether the sequenced CD4 or CD8 repertoire contained that clonotype at higher abundance. TCRdb's own reprocessing of the public reads used fastp at Q25 and MiXCR and kept productive beta chains. A single entry per CDR3 protein holds the most common genes and DNA from its merged rows. These V and J calls derive from TCRdb rather than the authors' analysis. Across this sample there are a few hundred thousand distinct CDR3 sequences, with about 4.5% seen only once. Less than 20% of the sample is held by the ten biggest clonotypes.

Only a few counts were recorded for this clonotype. The antigen it recognizes is unknown. No clone much larger than this one lies a single base away; base qualities are absent. This material consisted of PBMCs, taken 15 days after the yellow fever booster vaccination. This sequence was found in a man aged 18 to 29 who received the YFV17D yellow fever vaccine. The chain is made from TRBV27 and TRBJ1-2, with the D gene uncertain. The sequenced DNA: TGTGCCAGCAGTTTAAGCAGTGGCTATGGCTACACCTTC. This encodes CASSLSSGYGYTF.